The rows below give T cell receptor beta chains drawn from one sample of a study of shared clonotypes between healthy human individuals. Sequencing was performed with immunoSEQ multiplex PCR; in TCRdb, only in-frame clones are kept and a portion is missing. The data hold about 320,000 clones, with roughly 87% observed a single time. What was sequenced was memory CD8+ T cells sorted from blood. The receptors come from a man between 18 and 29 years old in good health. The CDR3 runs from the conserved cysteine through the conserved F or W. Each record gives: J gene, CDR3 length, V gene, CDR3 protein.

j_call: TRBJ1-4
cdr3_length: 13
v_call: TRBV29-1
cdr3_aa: CSGRTAGVEKLFF

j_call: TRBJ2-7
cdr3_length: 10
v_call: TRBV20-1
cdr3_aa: CSARQGIQYF

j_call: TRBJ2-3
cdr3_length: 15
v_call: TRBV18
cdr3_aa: CASSPSSALTDTQYF

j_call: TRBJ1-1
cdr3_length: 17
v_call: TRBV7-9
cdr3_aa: CASSPLEGASMNTEAFF

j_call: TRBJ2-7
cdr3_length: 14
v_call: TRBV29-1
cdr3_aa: CSVEGQGNPYEQYF

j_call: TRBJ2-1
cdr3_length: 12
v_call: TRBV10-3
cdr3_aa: CAISEGTNEQFF

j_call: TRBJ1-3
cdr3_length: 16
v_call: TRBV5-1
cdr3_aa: CASSLSPRSSGNTIYF

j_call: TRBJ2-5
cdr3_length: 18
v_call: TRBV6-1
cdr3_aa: CASSDELQYPLYQETQYF

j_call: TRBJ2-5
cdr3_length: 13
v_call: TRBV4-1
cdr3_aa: CASSQDTEETQYF

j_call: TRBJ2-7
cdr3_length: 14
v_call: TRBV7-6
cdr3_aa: CASSLGTSSYEQYF

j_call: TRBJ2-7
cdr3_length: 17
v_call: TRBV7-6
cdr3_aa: CASSLGGTSGSPNEQYF

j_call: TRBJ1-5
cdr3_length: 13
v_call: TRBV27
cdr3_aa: CASSLRSNQPQHF

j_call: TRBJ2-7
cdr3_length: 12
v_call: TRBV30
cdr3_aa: CAWRGLAGEQYF

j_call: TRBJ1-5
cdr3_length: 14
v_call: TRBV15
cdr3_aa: CATSPAARSQPQHF

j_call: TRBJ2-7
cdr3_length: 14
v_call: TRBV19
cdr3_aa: CASSFGRGSYEQYF

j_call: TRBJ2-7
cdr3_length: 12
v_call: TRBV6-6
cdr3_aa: CASSHRGYEQYF

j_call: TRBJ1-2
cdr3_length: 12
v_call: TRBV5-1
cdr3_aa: CASSFDRGGYTF

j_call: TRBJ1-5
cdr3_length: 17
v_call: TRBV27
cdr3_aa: CASSLVGALFSNQPQHF

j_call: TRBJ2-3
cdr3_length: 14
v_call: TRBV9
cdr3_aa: CASSSADGADTQYF

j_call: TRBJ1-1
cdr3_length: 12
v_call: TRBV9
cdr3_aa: CASSVADTEAFF

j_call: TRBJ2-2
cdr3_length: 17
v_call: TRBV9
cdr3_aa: CASSPRPHGENTGELFF

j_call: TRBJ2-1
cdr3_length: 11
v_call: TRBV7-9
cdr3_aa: CASSSLGEQFF

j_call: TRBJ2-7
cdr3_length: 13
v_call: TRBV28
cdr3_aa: CASRGPPSYEQYF